Listed here is a single T cell receptor beta chain. Antigen specificity is unknown. The assay was immunoSEQ multiplex PCR, and TCRdb's table has in-frame clones only and misses some. The sample lists about 25,000 clones, over 85% occurring once. These data are taken from a study of PD-1 blockade in classical Hodgkin lymphoma. General observations from the study: Why repertoires differed is undefined; disease activity or prior therapy possibly contributed. Relapsed/refractory patients reportedly had the lowest baseline TCR diversity, below newly diagnosed patients, who were below healthy donors.

Trimming cost V 6 bases and J 0 bases; bases outside gene matches: 9. This CDR3 is built from 17 residues. In germline, CDR1 is MDHEN, CDR2 SYDVKM. Time point noted: newly diagnosed, previously untreated cHL patient sample. Comparison samples consisted of PBMCs from newly diagnosed, untreated classical Hodgkin lymphoma. The chain couples TRBV28 to TRBJ2-3, with TRBD1 identical over 10 bases. The material sequenced was peripheral blood mononuclear cells (PBMCs). The sequence derives from a human donor with classical Hodgkin lymphoma. CDR3 in DNA: TGTGCCAGCAGCCCACCGACAGGGGGCTATAGCACAGATACGCAGTATTTT. It translates to CASSPPTGGYSTDTQYF.